The T cell receptor (beta chain) described here comes from a study of OX40 agonist ivuxolimab in advanced cancers. A note on the overall study: Ivuxolimab was a fully human IgG2 agonistic monoclonal antibody targeting the costimulatory receptor OX40 (CD134). Intravenous ivuxolimab was administered to patients every 2 weeks at six dose levels: 0.01, 0.1, 0.3, 1.5, 3 and 10 mg/kg. Of the approximately 50 patients in dose escalation, about 20 had hepatocellular carcinoma, roughly 15 had melanoma, 9 had renal cell carcinoma and 9 had head and neck cancer. A male proportion of about 79% and a mean age of roughly 58 years, ranging from roughly 23 to 79, were recorded for the dose-escalation cohort. Patients were allowed to have had prior anti-PD-1, anti-PD-L1 or anti-CTLA-4 therapy, and around 40% of the dose-escalation patients had previously received checkpoint inhibitors. Three dose-escalation patients achieved partial responses, one with hepatocellular carcinoma and two with cutaneous melanoma. Peripheral TCRbeta sequencing aimed to test whether ivuxolimab altered TCR sequence diversity and caused clonal T-cell expansion. The paper covers the monotherapy dose-escalation part of the phase I ivuxolimab trial, which included N = 52 patients.

Concerning this clone: Its binding antigen is unknown. Base qualities were left out, and no much larger clone turns up one base away.

There are 13 amino acids in the CDR3, from cysteine to phenylalanine inclusive. The only DNA kept is the CDR3, 39 bases in frame from the first base. Trimming removed 3 bases from V and 5 bases from J, leaving 8 bases between the germline ends. Via the germline V gene, CDR1 is KGHSH and CDR2 LQKENI. To sequence the TCRbeta CDR3 region, genomic DNA was isolated from the sorted cells. TCRbeta CDR3 regions were sequenced using the immunoSEQ Assay. Held by TCRdb, this immuneACCESS table contains in-frame sequences only and omits some clones. Under half of the omission traces to an unresolved V gene where checked; the cause of the rest is unknown. The sample table contains tens of thousands of clones; only one count was recorded for 80% to 90% of them. The top ten clonotypes cover around 19% of the sample. Patients with a history of autoimmune disease or receiving systemic immunosuppression were excluded from the trial. Peripheral blood for TCR sequencing was collected from all dose cohorts at baseline, on cycle 4 day 1, and on cycle 7 day 1. The samples were taken from a phase I, first-in-human, multicenter, open-label dose-escalation trial of ivuxolimab. Adults with locally advanced or metastatic melanoma, renal cell carcinoma, hepatocellular carcinoma or head and neck squamous cell carcinoma were enrolled in the trial. CD4+ and CD8+ T cells were sorted separately from peripheral blood before TCR sequencing.

Study-level results and caveats: On average, CD8+ T cells showed more expanded clones than CD4+ T cells after ivuxolimab. Partial responders in the 0.1-3.0 mg/kg groups had among the lowest normalized peripheral clonal expansion, especially among CD8+ T cells. The antigen specificity of the clonally expanded peripheral T cells was not determined. Clonal expansion of both CD4+ and CD8+ blood T cells was observed from baseline to week 6 at doses 0.1 to 3.0 mg/kg. Low levels of normalized T-cell clonal expansion were also seen in some nonresponding patients.

This material consisted of CD4+ or CD8+ T cells sorted from blood, taken in a trial of the OX40 agonist ivuxolimab. The chain was built from TRBV18 and TRBJ1-5; a confident D gene designation cannot be given. The receptor was derived from an adult with an advanced solid tumor such as melanoma, head and neck, liver or kidney cancer. The nucleotide sequence is TGTGCCAGCTCACCGTCAATAGATCAGCCCCAGCATTTT. This yields the protein CASSPSIDQPQHF.